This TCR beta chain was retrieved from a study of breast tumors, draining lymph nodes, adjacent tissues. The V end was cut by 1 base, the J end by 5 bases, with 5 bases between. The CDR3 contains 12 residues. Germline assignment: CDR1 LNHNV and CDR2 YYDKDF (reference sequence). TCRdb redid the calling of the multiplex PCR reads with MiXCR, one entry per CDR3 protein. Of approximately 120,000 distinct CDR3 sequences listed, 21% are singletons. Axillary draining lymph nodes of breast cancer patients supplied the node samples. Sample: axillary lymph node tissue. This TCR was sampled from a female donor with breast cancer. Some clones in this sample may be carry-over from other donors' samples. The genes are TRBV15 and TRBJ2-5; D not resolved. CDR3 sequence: CATSRVGETQYF. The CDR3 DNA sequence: TGTGCCACCAGCAGAGTAGGCGAGACCCAGTACTTC.